The entry below gives a single TCR beta chain sequence along with its context. Its antigen is not identified. CDR3-region Arm-PCR and iRepertoire HTBI primers produced the TCR beta libraries. TCRdb redid the calling of the multiplex PCR reads with MiXCR, one entry per CDR3 protein. The table includes a few hundred thousand distinct CDR3 sequences, approximately 23% detected once. Time point specified: persistent/refractory GD, antithyroid drugs over 5 years with positive TRAb. RNA from PBMCs was the source of the TCR library. Diagnosis followed American Thyroid Association guidelines for Graves' disease. The data belong to a study of regulatory T cells in long-lasting Graves disease. General study points: Results may be inaccurate due to the small sample size. The TCR repertoire of persistent Graves' patients was less diverse than that of newly diagnosed ones. Segments TRBV28, TRBJ1-2 and TRBJ2-5 showed preferential usage in persistent disease.

Germline-derived CDR1 and CDR2 are SGDLS and YYNGEE. The CDR3 covers 16 residues. V shed 4 bases, J shed 5 bases, and the junction held 6 bases outside the gene matches. This sequence was found in a female donor with Graves disease. The V gene is TRBV9, the J gene TRBJ2-2; TRBD2 aligns across 12 bases. The input for sequencing was peripheral blood mononuclear cells (PBMCs), taken when the disease was refractory, from a patient treated with antithyroid drugs. CDR3 sequence (DNA): TGTGCCAGCAGCCCGACTAGCGGGAGTTTAACCGGGGAGCTGTTTTTT. It specifies CASSPTSGSLTGELFF. Complete variable domain (other parts from reference TRBV9 and TRBJ2-2): DSGVTQTPKHLITATGQRVTLRCSPRSGDLSVYWYQQSLDQGLQFLIQYYNGEERAKGNILERFSAQQFPDLHSELNLSSLELGDSALYFCASSPTSGSLTGELFFGEGSRLTVL.